This T cell receptor (beta chain) was captured by sequencing in a study of blood T cell repertoires in COVID-19 (TCRdb year 2020). Context from the whole study: The collaborator samples originated in the United States, Italy and Spain and spanned the acute and convalescent phases of COVID-19. The material from the prospective study consisted of cDNA or gDNA derived from T cells, B-cell-depleted T cells, or PBMCs. Samples came from the ongoing ImmuneRACE study (first 160 participants) plus 1,254 subjects from 6 global collaborators. HLA class I and class II types, where available, came from metadata supplied by the sample provider rather than from assay-based typing. Sample metadata almost always included a de-identified subject ID, COVID-19 status, age in years and sex. The repertoires were released in a freely available public database meant as a resource for research on the immune response to SARS-CoV-2. Deeply sampled blood TCRbeta repertoires from subjects exposed to, actively infected with, or recovered from COVID-19 were included in the dataset.

CDR1 MGHDK and CDR2 SYGVNS are derived from the germline V gene. The CDR3 contains 14 residues, cysteine and phenylalanine counted. Only CDR3 DNA is held: 42 bases, read in frame from base 1. Trimming costs V 2 bases and J 7 bases, and their ends lie 11 bases apart. About this clone itself: Its antigen is still unknown. No base qualities exist here, and no much larger clone lies one base off it.

The collaborating institutions used their own protocols to collect whole blood in K2EDTA tubes. Collaborator samples were shipped for TCRbeta analysis as frozen whole blood, isolated PBMCs, or DNA extracted from either sample type. Broader findings and caveats from the paper: The quantity of clinical and demographic metadata differed by source and by participant and was supplied without curation.

TCRbeta CDR3 regions were amplified from genomic DNA by means of the immunoSEQ Assay, a bias-controlled multiplex PCR. In the source study's methods: Within the assay, amplification of reference gene primers was used to estimate how many nucleated cells each sample contained. To quantify the absolute abundance of each unique TCRbeta CDR3 rearrangement, sequence reads were collapsed and filtered. For each sample, productive Simpson clonality was calculated by taking the square root of Simpson's diversity index across productive rearrangements. What TCRdb holds here is the immuneACCESS table cut down to in-frame rearrangements. Part of the clones is not present; checked against another copy, under half of the missing clones reflect an unresolved V gene, and the others are unexplained. V and J calls and clone size are as listed in that table; D and trimming were resolved from the DNA. In this sample the table shows about 97,000 clones, around 87% of which occur a single time. Roughly 3.1% of the sample belongs to the ten largest clones.

The sample comprised peripheral blood. This receptor was obtained from a man aged 50-59 years with active or convalescent COVID-19. The chain is made from TRBV25-1 and TRBJ1-4, with TRBD1 perhaps the D gene, on 5 matching bases. The CDR3 corresponds to CASSEGLRGEKLFF. The sequenced DNA: TGTGCCAGCAGTGAAGGATTAAGGGGTGAAAAACTGTTTTTT.